This T cell receptor (beta chain) was identified in a study of siplizumab effects on memory and regulatory T cells. Overall study findings and caveats: Roughly 80-97% of proliferating CD4+ or CD8+ clones defied assignment to a naive or memory phenotype. Apparently key alloresponse contributors, naive T cells also seemed more diverse than memory cells. Treg-derived clones made up an average of about 73% of mappable alloreactive CD4+ clones with siplizumab and 25% to 30% in controls.

In regard to this clone: Antigen specificity is unknown.

Germline V gene lookup returns CDR1 MNHEY and CDR2 SMNVEV (reference sequence). V was pared by 3 bases and J by 7 bases, with 13 bases between. This CDR3 comprises 14 residues. Sequencing used immunoSEQ multiplex PCR; TCRdb keeps in-frame clones, though not all of them. This table holds about 50,000 clones, over 90% found once. The material sequenced was CD8+ T cells sorted from blood. The rearrangement joins TRBV27 to TRBJ2-1; D unclear. The TCR originated in a human donor in good health. CDR3 DNA: TGTGCCAGCAGTTTGCTGGGCTCCGGGAATGAGCAGTTCTTC. Residues: CASSLLGSGNEQFF.